The present TCR beta chain was sequenced within a study of OX40 agonist ivuxolimab in advanced cancers. Study at large: Every 2 weeks, ivuxolimab was infused into the patients intravenously at between 0.01 and 10 mg/kg. Study outcomes and limitations: With doses of 0.1 to 3.0 mg/kg, CD4+ and CD8+ blood T cells had undergone clonal expansion by week 6.

The V gene end was trimmed by 7 bases and the J gene end by 2 bases; junction bases not matched to a gene: 6. CDR1 and CDR2 from the germline V gene are LGHNT and FRNRAP. CDR3 length: 14 amino acids. Samples of blood were obtained at baseline, on cycle 4 day 1, and on cycle 7 day 1. TCRdb's copy holds only in-frame clones and misses some; the assay was immunoSEQ multiplex PCR. Seen here are some 47,000 clones, around 74% observed once, and the top ten hold 1.5% to 2%. A remark on this clone: As yet, its antigen is unknown.

The gene calls are TRBV12-5 and TRBJ2-3; the match to TRBD2 covers 7 bases. The clonotype was recovered from an adult with an advanced solid tumor such as melanoma, head and neck, liver or kidney cancer. The input for sequencing was CD4+ or CD8+ T cells sorted from blood, taken in a trial of the OX40 agonist ivuxolimab. The CDR3 protein is CASVPAGLTDTQYF. In DNA, the CDR3 is TGTGCTAGTGTCCCAGCGGGACTCACAGATACGCAGTATTTT.